This paragraph covers one T cell receptor (beta chain) sequence. The sample belongs to a study of T cells in tuberculosis. The table came from immunoSEQ multiplex PCR; TCRdb's copy has only in-frame clones and leaves some out. Of about 33,000 clones listed, about 90% were seen once; the top ten hold 5% to 5.5%. Noted time point: new active TB diagnosis, blood taken before or within 7 days of starting treatment. Germline CDR1 is MNHEY and CDR2 is SVGAGI. CDR3 size: 12 residues. Trimming took off 6 bases at V and 7 bases at J, with 12 bases between the two ends. The sequence derives from an adult with tuberculosis. The genes are TRBV6-5 and TRBJ1-1; D is ambiguous. The sequenced sample was PBMCs, obtained at tuberculosis diagnosis. CDR3 DNA sequence: TGTGCCAGCAGCGAAAACAAGAATGAAGCTTTCTTT. Translating it yields CASSENKNEAFF.